This T cell receptor beta chain is drawn from a study of cytomegalovirus exposure and HLA in healthy donors. PCR used 60 Vbeta primers and 13 Jbeta primers. Assay: immunoSEQ multiplex PCR; the TCRdb copy retains only in-frame clones and omits some. Of under 200,000 clones in the sample, 70% to 80% are singletons; the top ten hold roughly 13%. Overall study findings and caveats: Beyond CMV serostatus, there was no information to go on about immune exposure. Association of a missense DCLRE1C variant with TCR beta V- and J-gene trimming was reported in a later analysis.

This clone has just one count. The target antigen is unknown. CDR1 and CDR2 from the germline V gene are SGHNT and YYREEE (reference sequence). This CDR3 is 17 amino acids long. V shed 4 bases and J 4 bases; nucleotides not matched to a gene: 8. The sample was PBMCs. The receptor's source is a woman in her twenties or thirties in good health and CMV-seropositive. The genes are TRBV5-4 and TRBJ2-1, with 13 bases lining up with TRBD2. CDR3 protein: CASSPGLAGADYNEQFF. CDR3 in DNA: TGTGCCAGCAGCCCTGGACTAGCGGGAGCCGATTACAATGAGCAGTTCTTC.